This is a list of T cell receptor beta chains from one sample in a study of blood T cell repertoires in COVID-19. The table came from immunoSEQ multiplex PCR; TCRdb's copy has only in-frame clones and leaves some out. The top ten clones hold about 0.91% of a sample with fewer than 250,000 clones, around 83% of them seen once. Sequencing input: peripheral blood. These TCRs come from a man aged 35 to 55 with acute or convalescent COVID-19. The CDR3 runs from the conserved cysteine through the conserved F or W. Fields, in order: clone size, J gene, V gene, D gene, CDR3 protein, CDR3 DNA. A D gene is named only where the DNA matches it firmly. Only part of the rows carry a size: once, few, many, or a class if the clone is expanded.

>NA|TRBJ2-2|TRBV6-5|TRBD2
CASSRREGTTGELFF
TGTGCCAGCAGCAGAAGGGAGGGTACCACCGGGGAGCTGTTTTTT
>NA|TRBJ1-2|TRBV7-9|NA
CASSNRGPPYGYTF
TGTGCCAGCAGCAACCGGGGTCCTCCCTATGGCTACACCTTC
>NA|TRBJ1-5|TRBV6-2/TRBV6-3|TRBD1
CASSRIGQGDQPQHF
TGTGCCAGCAGCCGCATAGGACAGGGGGATCAGCCCCAGCATTTT
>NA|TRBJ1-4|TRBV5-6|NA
CASSLQNEKLFF
TGTGCCAGCAGCCTACAGAATGAAAAACTGTTTTTT
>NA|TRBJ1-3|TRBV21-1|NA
CASSEDGVGGNTIYF
TGTGCCAGCAGCGAGGACGGGGTCGGAGGAAACACCATATATTTT
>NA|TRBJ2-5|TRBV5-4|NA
CASSLSIRREETQYF
TGTGCCAGCAGCTTAAGTATTAGGAGAGAAGAGACCCAGTACTTC
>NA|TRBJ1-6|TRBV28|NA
CASRLWAEDNSPLHF
TGTGCCAGCAGGCTCTGGGCTGAAGATAATTCACCCCTCCACTTT
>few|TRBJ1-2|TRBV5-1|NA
CASSSGLGYTF
TGCGCCAGCAGCTCAGGGCTTGGCTACACCTTC
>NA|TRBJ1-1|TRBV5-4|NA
CASSLEAGNTEAFF
TGTGCCAGCAGCTTGGAGGCGGGGAACACTGAAGCTTTCTTT
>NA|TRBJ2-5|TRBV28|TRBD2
CASIAIAGGRETQYF
TGTGCCAGCATTGCGATAGCGGGGGGGCGTGAGACCCAGTACTTC
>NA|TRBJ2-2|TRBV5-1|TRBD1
CASSFGGQGYSGELFF
TGCGCCAGCAGCTTTGGGGGACAGGGGTACTCCGGGGAGCTGTTTTTT
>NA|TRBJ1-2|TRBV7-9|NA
CASIPSGVSTYGYTF
TGTGCCAGCATCCCGTCGGGTGTTTCCACCTATGGCTACACCTTC
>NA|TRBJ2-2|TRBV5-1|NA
CASSSRTGTGELFF
TGCGCCAGCAGCTCGAGGACGGGAACCGGGGAGCTGTTTTTT
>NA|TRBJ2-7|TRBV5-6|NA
CASAVGVGEQYF
TGTGCCAGCGCAGTCGGGGTAGGGGAGCAGTACTTC
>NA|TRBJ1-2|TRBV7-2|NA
CASSADSTRAYGYTF
TGTGCCAGCAGCGCGGACTCGACCCGGGCCTATGGCTACACCTTC
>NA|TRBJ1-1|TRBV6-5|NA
CASRTPGDTEAFF
TGTGCCAGCAGGACCCCGGGGGACACTGAAGCTTTCTTT
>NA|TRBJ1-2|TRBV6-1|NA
CASSDRGSYGYTF
TGTGCCAGCAGTGATAGAGGGTCCTATGGCTACACCTTC
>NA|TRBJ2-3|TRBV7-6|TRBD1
CASSQANGQGTDTQYF
TGTGCCAGCAGCCAAGCAAATGGACAGGGCACAGATACGCAGTATTTT
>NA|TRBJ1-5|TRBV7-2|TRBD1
CASSHGTGGPSNQPQHF
TGTGCCAGCAGCCACGGGACAGGGGGCCCTAGCAATCAGCCCCAGCATTTT
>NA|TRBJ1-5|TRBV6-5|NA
CASGAVEDHRPQHF
TGTGCCAGCGGGGCGGTTGAGGATCATCGGCCCCAGCATTTT
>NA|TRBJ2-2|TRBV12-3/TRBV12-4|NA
CASTLSNTGELFF
TGTGCCAGCACTCTCTCGAACACCGGGGAGCTGTTTTTT
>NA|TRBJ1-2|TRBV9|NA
CASSVGAGTPNYGYTF
TGTGCCAGCAGCGTAGGAGCAGGCACCCCAAACTATGGCTACACCTTC
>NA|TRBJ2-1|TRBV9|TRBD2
CASSHGPSGGGYNEQFF
TGTGCCAGCAGCCACGGACCTAGCGGGGGAGGATACAATGAGCAGTTCTTC
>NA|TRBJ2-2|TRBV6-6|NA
CASLRGGLNGELFF
TGTGCCAGCTTGCGCGGGGGCCTGAACGGGGAGCTGTTTTTT
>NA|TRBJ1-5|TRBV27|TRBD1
CASSLIRGSQPQHF
TGTGCCAGCAGTTTAATCAGGGGGAGTCAGCCCCAGCATTTT
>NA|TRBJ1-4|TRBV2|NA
CAGREYEEKLFF
TGTGCCGGGCGGGAGTACGAGGAAAAACTGTTTTTT
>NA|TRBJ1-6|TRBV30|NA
CAWSPYGSPNSPLHF
TGTGCCTGGAGTCCCTACGGGAGCCCTAATTCACCCCTCCACTTT
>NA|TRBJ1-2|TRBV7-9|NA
CASSWSEGESGYTF
TGTGCCAGCAGCTGGTCGGAAGGGGAAAGCGGCTACACCTTC
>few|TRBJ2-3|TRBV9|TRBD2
CASSDGSSGDTQYF
TGTGCCAGCAGCGATGGATCTAGCGGAGATACGCAGTATTTT